This TCR beta chain was retrieved from a study of early stage breast cancer tumors. Each sample had two DNA replicates, 0.5 ug blood or about 1.5 ug tissue. Produced via immunoSEQ multiplex PCR; TCRdb's table is partial and in-frame only. The sample shows about 70,000 clones, around 80% of them seen only once. The V end was cut by 4 bases, the J end by 1 base, with 12 bases between. Germline CDR1 and CDR2: SGHNT and YYREEE (reference sequence). This CDR3 is built from 16 residues. J is TRBJ2-6 and V is TRBV5-4, with a weak D call TRBD1 (6 bases). The TCR was taken from a person aged 40-50 years with breast cancer. The specimen was blood. In DNA form, the CDR3 reads TGTGCCAGCAGCGCCGGACAGTATTCTGGGGCCAACGTCCTGACTTTC. Translated, it gives CASSAGQYSGANVLTF.